These 21 T cell receptor beta chains were sequenced from one sample in a study of blood T cells in healthy people across ages. Through a sample-barcoded 5' primer and a J-beta primer mix, a second PCR was run for roughly 6 to 12 cycles. Via MiXCR, TCRdb re-called the 5' RACE reads, giving one row per CDR3 protein. The table includes around 780,000 distinct CDR3 sequences, roughly 25% detected once. This sample was shared with a second study, whose subject was T cells of mothers and their children.

What was sequenced was blood. The source is a boy aged 10-17 years in good health.

The chain joins TRBV29-1 to TRBJ2-5, with 8 bases matching TRBD1. The DNA end lines up better with TRBJ2-1; the J call may be wrong. The CDR3 sequence is 15 residues long. In germline, CDR1 is SQVTM, CDR2 ANQGSEA. The DNA for the CDR3 is TGCAGCACGTCGCGAGGCACAGGGGGTGACTATGAGCAGTTCTTC. This gives the protein CSTSRGTGGDYEQFF.

In this sample, this clonotype turned up a few times. The rearrangement uses TRBV2 and TRBJ2-1, with D uncertain. CDR3 length: 12 residues. Germline lookup yields CDR1 SNHLY and CDR2 FYNNEI. Between the trimmed V and J ends, which lost 0 bases and 7 bases, there was a span of 4 bases. Here the CDR3 DNA reads TGTGCCAGCAGTGAAGCACCTAATGAGCAGTTCTTC. Translation gives CASSEAPNEQFF.

This clonotype was observed a handful of times. V is TRBV7-9 and J is TRBJ2-1; tentatively, D is TRBD2 (7 bases). Germline CDR1 and CDR2: SEHNR and FQNEAQ (reference sequence). This CDR3 spans 16 amino acids. Trimming pared 8 bases from V and 8 bases from J, leaving 25 bases between. The CDR3 DNA is TGTGCCAGCGGGGGGGGCGCGGGAGCCCCAGGGGATGAGCAGTTCTTC. Protein: CASGGGAGAPGDEQFF. The full variable domain, with the rest looked up from reference TRBV7-9 and TRBJ2-1, is DTGVSQNPRHKITKRGQNVTFRCDPISEHNRLYWYRQTLGQGPEFLTYFQNEAQLEKSRLLSDRFSAERPKGSFSTLEIQRTEQGDSAMYLCASGGGAGAPGDEQFFGPGTRLTVL.

This clonotype has only a few counts. J is TRBJ1-2 and V is TRBV28, with TRBD1 matching 8 bases. V was pared by 2 bases and J by 7 bases, with 12 bases of the junction left unmatched. The CDR3 has 16 amino acids. The V gene's germline CDR1 is MDHEN and CDR2 SYDVKM. The CDR3 here is CASSLMTGAISSGYTF. CDR3 nucleotide sequence: TGTGCCAGCAGTTTAATGACAGGGGCCATCAGCTCTGGCTACACCTTC.

The V and J genes are TRBV13 and TRBJ1-4; D is undetermined. V lost 7 bases and J lost 4, with 13 bases in between. The CDR3 covers 14 residues. The germline V gene has CDR1 PRHDT and CDR2 FYEKMQ (reference sequence). The CDR3 DNA sequence: TGTGCCAGCACCCGGAGGGTATATAATGAAAAACTGTTTTTT. This codes for CASTRRVYNEKLFF.

The chain recombines TRBV7-8 with TRBJ2-5, with D perhaps TRBD2 (5 bases). Per the germline V gene, CDR1 is SGHVS and CDR2 is FQNEAQ. This CDR3 is built from 15 residues. V was trimmed by 1 base and J by 5 bases, leaving 14 bases between them. The CDR3 protein is CASSLVSSGRETQYF. The CDR3 DNA sequence: TGTGCCAGCAGCTTAGTATCGTCGGGAAGGGAGACCCAGTACTTC.

J is TRBJ1-2 and V is TRBV15; 8 bases map to TRBD1. This CDR3 contains 12 residues. V was pared by 11 bases and J by 6 bases, with 8 bases of the junction left unmatched. Germline-derived CDR1 and CDR2 are LNHNV and YYDKDF (reference sequence). CDR3 DNA: TGTGCCGCCTCACCCAGGGGGCATGGCTACACCTTC. Residues: CAASPRGHGYTF.

This clonotype occurred a few times. V usage is TRBV5-1 and J usage is TRBJ2-1, with TRBD2 identical over 7 bases. The DNA end lines up better with TRBJ2-7; the J call may be wrong. Germline assignment: CDR1 SGHRS and CDR2 YFSETQ. The CDR3 is made up of 9 amino acids. The chain's CDR3 is CAGGVEQYF. CDR3 coding DNA: TGCGCCGGGGGGGTTGAGCAGTACTTC.

This clonotype was detected many times. The genes are TRBV6-5 and TRBJ2-5; maybe TRBD1 (6 bases). From germline, CDR1 is MNHEY and CDR2 SVGAGI. The CDR3 has 15 amino acids. Trimming removed 2 bases from V and 4 bases from J, with 14 bases in between. The DNA for the CDR3 is TGTGCCAGCAGTTACAAGGGCAGGGGTGGAGAGACCCAGTACTTC. Translated: CASSYKGRGGETQYF.

The CDR3 coding sequence is TGTGCCAGCAGCGTAGGTTTAGGCAATGCGAACACCGGGGAGCTGTTTTTT. It codes for CASSVGLGNANTGELFF. The V and J genes are TRBV9 and TRBJ2-2; D not resolved. The V and J ends lost 0 bases and 0 bases respectively, with 12 bases between them. Per germline, CDR1 SGDLS and CDR2 YYNGEE. This CDR3 contains 17 residues.

V and J are TRBV5-1 and TRBJ2-3, with 7 bases fitting TRBD2. The V segment lost 7 bases and the J segment 1 base; nucleotides outside the gene matches: 9. There are 15 residues in the CDR3. The germline V gene encodes CDR1 SGHRS and CDR2 YFSETQ. As DNA, the CDR3 is TGCGCCAGCTCCCGATTGAGCGGGGGCACAGATACGCAGTATTTT. Residues: CASSRLSGGTDTQYF.

To note about this clonotype: A read error may produce the germline difference seen at one junction end. The CDR3 DNA sequence: TGCACCAGCAGCCAAGATGCCACCAGGACACGCAACCGTGGGGGGGAAAAACTGTTTTTT. Translated, it gives CTSSQDATRTRNRGGEKLFF. The chain is built from TRBV4-1 and TRBJ1-4; D might be TRBD1 (5 bases). The CDR3 spans 20 residues. Germline assignment: CDR1 MGHRA and CDR2 YSYEKL.

This clonotype was seen more than once but under ten times. The chain couples TRBV28 to TRBJ1-2; D unclear. From germline, CDR1 is MDHEN and CDR2 SYDVKM. The CDR3 runs to 11 residues. The germline V and J ends were trimmed by 5 bases and 3 bases, with 4 bases remaining between them. In DNA, the CDR3 is TGTGCCAGCAGTGACCACTATGGCTACACCTTC. Amino acids: CASSDHYGYTF.

This clonotype was seen a few times. The CDR3 DNA is TGTGCCAGCAGTTTATGGCTAGCGGGGGGCCTCCCCTACGAGCAGTACTTC. Residues: CASSLWLAGGLPYEQYF. This sequence joins TRBV28 and TRBJ2-7; 11 bases map to TRBD2. V lost 0 bases, J lost 2 bases, and 6 bases stayed unmatched. This CDR3 has 17 amino acids. The V gene's germline CDR1 is MDHEN and CDR2 SYDVKM.

This clonotype was picked up a small number of times. The chain is built from TRBV28 and TRBJ2-5, with D perhaps matching TRBD1 (5 bases). Germline V gene sequence: CDR1 MDHEN, CDR2 SYDVKM. V was pared by 6 bases and J by 2 bases, with 10 bases between. The CDR3 loop spans 13 amino acids. In DNA, the CDR3 is TGTGCCAGCAGGGGGCGTTTGCAAGAGACCCAGTACTTC. Amino acids: CASRGRLQETQYF.

This clonotype was detected only a few times. This chain connects TRBV10-1 to TRBJ2-2; 10 bases map to TRBD1. The CDR3 spans 20 residues. Germline trimming cut 0 bases from V and 3 bases from J; bases unmatched to any gene: 13. CDR1 and CDR2 (germline): WNHNN, SYGVQD (reference sequence). CDR3 in DNA: TGCGCCAGCAGTGAGTCATACCCCGGGACAGGGGTTCGGGACACCGGGGAGCTGTTTTTT. This translates into CASSESYPGTGVRDTGELFF.

This rearrangement joins TRBV11-1 to TRBJ2-6; D unresolved. Germline V gives CDR1 SGHAT, CDR2 FQDESV (reference sequence). This CDR3 contains 16 residues. The germline V and J ends were trimmed by 1 base and 0 bases, with 7 bases remaining between them. The CDR3 reads CASSLGHSSGANVLTF. In DNA form, the CDR3 reads TGTGCCAGCAGCTTAGGTCACAGCTCTGGGGCCAACGTCCTGACTTTC.

This clonotype was seen a handful of times. V gene TRBV30 combines with J gene TRBJ2-5; D possibly corresponds to TRBD2 (5 bases). Near its end, the DNA agrees better with TRBJ2-7, so the J call may be wrong. Per the germline V gene, CDR1 is GTSNPN and CDR2 is SVGIG (reference sequence). This CDR3 has 14 amino acids. The CDR3 nucleotides read TGTGCCTGGAGTGCGAGGAGCGGCTCCTACGAGCAGTACTTC. As protein: CAWSARSGSYEQYF.

This clonotype occurred a few times. The chain recombines TRBV24-1 with TRBJ1-5, with 12 bases identical to TRBD1. In germline, CDR1 is KGHDR, CDR2 SFDVKD. V shed 2 bases, J shed 7 bases, and the junction held 5 bases outside the gene matches. This CDR3 contains 16 residues. The CDR3 reads CATSDSGQGAWQPQHF. DNA of the CDR3: TGTGCCACCAGTGATTCGGGACAGGGGGCTTGGCAGCCCCAGCATTTT.

This clonotype turned up a few times. The chain has TRBV9 and TRBJ2-5, with D possibly called TRBD1 or TRBD2 (5 bases each). The J call may be faulty, since TRBJ2-1 better matches the DNA end. The CDR3 is 15 amino acids. The germline CDR1 and CDR2 sequences are SGDLS and YYNGEE. The DNA of the CDR3 is TGTGCCAGCAGCGTACTTTCCGAGGGGCGTGGTGAGCAGTTCTTC. Encoded protein: CASSVLSEGRGEQFF.

This clonotype was picked up a small number of times. The J gene is TRBJ2-7, the V gene TRBV29-1, with D possibly TRBD1 on 6 matching bases. V lost 3 bases to trimming and J lost 7 bases, with 13 bases between them. The V gene's germline CDR1 is SQVTM and CDR2 ANQGSEA. The CDR3 length is 12 residues. CDR3 DNA sequence: TGCAGCGTTGATCCAGGGGATGGGGAGCAGTACTTC. Translating gives CSVDPGDGEQYF.